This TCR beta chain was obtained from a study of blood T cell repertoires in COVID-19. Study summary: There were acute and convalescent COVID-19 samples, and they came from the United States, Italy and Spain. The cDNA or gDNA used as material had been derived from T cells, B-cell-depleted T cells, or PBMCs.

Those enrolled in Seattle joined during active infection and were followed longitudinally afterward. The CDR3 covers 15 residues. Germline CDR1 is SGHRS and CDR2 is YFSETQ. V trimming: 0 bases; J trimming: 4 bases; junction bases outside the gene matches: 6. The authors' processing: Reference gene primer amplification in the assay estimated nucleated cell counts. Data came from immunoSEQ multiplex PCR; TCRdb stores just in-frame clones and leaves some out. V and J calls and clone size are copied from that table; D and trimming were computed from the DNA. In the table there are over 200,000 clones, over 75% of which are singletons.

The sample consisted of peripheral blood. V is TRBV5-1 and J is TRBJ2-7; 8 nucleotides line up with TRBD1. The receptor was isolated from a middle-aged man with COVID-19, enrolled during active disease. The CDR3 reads CASSLAGGSRYEQYF. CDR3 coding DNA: TGCGCCAGCAGCTTGGCAGGGGGCAGTAGATACGAGCAGTACTTC.